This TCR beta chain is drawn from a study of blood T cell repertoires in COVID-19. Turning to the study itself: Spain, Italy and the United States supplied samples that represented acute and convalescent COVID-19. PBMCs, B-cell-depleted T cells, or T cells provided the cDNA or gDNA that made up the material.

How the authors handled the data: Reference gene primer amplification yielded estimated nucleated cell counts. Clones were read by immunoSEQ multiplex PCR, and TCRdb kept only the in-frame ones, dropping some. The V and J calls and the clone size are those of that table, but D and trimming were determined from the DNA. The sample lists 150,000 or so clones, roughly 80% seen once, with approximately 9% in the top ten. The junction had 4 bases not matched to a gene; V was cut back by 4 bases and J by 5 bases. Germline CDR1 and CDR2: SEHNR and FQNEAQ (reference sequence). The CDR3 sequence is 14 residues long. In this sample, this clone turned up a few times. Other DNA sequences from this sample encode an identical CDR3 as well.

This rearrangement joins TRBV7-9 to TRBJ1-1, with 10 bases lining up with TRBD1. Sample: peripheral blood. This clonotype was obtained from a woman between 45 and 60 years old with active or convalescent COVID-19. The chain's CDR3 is CASSSPGQGTEAFF. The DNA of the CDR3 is TGTGCCAGCAGCTCGCCGGGACAGGGGACTGAAGCTTTCTTT.